This T cell receptor beta chain appears in the sequencing data of a study of read filtering for tumor transcriptome and immune sequencing. About the study: The cohort had about 16 men and approximately 15 women aged roughly 47 to 80, mean about 70 years. RNA-seq yielded only roughly 80 to 1,300 TCR reads, IR-seq about 4 to 10.27 million. Study-level results: Compared with RNA-seq, IR-seq gave much higher clonotype depth and reliability. This fraction held mixed bone marrow immune cells after CD138-negative sorting.

CDR1 SQVTM and CDR2 ANQGSEA come from the germline V gene. The CDR3 loop spans 15 amino acids. To note about this clonotype: Antigen unknown. One junction end does not reproduce the germline sequence, and a read error may be involved.

This library used 300 to 450 ng RNA and molecular barcoded adaptors spanning alpha/delta and beta/gamma chains. TCRdb fed the reads into MiXCR, producing one record per CDR3 protein. The profile shows some 2,500 distinct CDR3 sequences, 65% to 70% of them singletons. The chain is built from TRBV29-1 and TRBJ2-1; perhaps TRBD2 as D (6 bases). The clonotype was recovered from a donor aged 40 or over with multiple myeloma. This table probably holds off-target reads from a library built for another chain. Sequencing used a population of CD138-negative cells sorted from bone marrow. The DNA for the CDR3 is TGCGGCGTTGAGGAACTAGCCCAACTCGGCAATGAGCAGTTCTTC. It specifies CGVEELAQLGNEQFF.